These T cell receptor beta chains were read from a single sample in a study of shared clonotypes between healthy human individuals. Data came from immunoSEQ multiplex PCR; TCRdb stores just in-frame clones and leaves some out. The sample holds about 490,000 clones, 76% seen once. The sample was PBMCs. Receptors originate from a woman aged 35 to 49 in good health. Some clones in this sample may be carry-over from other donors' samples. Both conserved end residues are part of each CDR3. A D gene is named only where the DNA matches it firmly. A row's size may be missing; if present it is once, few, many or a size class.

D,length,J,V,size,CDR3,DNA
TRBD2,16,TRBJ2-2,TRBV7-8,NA,CASSLVAGGEQGELFF,TGTGCCAGCAGCTTAGTAGCGGGGGGTGAACAGGGGGAGCTGTTTTTT
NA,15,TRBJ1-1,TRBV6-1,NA,CASSDLGAVSTEAFF,TGTGCCAGCAGTGACCTCGGGGCTGTTAGCACTGAAGCTTTCTTT
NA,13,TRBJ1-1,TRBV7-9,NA,CASSSQEGVISFF,TGTGCCAGCAGCTCCCAAGAGGGGGTGATCTCTTTCTTT
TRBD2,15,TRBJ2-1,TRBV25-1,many,CASSPRTSGYNEQFF,TGTGCCAGCAGTCCCCGGACTAGCGGCTACAATGAGCAGTTCTTC
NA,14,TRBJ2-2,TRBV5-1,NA,CASSSGLDTGELFF,TGCGCCAGCAGCTCGGGACTTGACACCGGGGAGCTGTTTTTT
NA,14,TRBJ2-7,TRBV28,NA,CASSLPGPAYEQYF,TGTGCCAGCAGTTTGCCCGGCCCCGCCTACGAGCAGTACTTC
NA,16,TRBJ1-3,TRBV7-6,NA,CASSLASSTVGNTIYF,TGTGCCAGCAGCTTAGCGTCGTCGACGGTTGGAAACACCATATATTTT
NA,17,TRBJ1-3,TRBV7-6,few,CASSLGLARGERNTIYF,TGTGCCAGCAGCTTAGGCCTTGCCAGGGGTGAGAGAAACACCATATATTTT
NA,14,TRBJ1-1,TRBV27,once,CASSPTGLDTEAFF,TGTGCCAGCAGCCCTACAGGGTTGGACACTGAAGCTTTCTTT
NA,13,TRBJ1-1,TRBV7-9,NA,CASSLEGTTRAFF,TGTGCCAGCAGCTTAGAAGGGACAACACGGGCTTTCTTT
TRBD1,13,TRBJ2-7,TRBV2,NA,CASNRDRGLEQYF,TGTGCCAGCAACCGGGACAGGGGGCTCGAGCAGTACTTC
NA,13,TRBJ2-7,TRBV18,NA,CASSPGGGYEQYF,TGTGCCAGCTCACCGGGGGGAGGATACGAGCAGTACTTC
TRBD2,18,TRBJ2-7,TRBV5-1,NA,CASSPTPTPGLAAYEQYF,TGCGCCAGCAGCCCAACCCCTACACCGGGACTAGCGGCGTACGAGCAGTACTTC
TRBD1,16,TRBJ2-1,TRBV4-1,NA,CASSQRGPGQDNEQFF,TGCGCCAGCAGCCAAAGGGGACCGGGACAGGACAATGAGCAGTTCTTC
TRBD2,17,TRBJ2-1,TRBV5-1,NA,CASSAGLAGGSYNEQFF,TGCGCCAGCAGCGCGGGACTAGCGGGAGGAAGTTACAATGAGCAGTTCTTC
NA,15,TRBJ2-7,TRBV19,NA,CASSIDGRSTYEQYF,TGTGCCAGTAGTATAGATGGCAGGTCGACCTACGAGCAGTACTTC
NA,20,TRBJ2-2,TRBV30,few,CAWSVLGGASREFGTGELFF,TGTGCCTGGAGTGTACTAGGAGGGGCGTCACGGGAGTTCGGTACCGGGGAGCTGTTTTTT
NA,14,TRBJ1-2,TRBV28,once,CASSLGGDYYGYTF,TGTGCCAGCAGTTTAGGTGGGGACTACTATGGCTACACCTTC
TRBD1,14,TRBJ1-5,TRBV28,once,CASNLAGGYKPQHF,TGTGCCAGCAATTTAGCAGGGGGCTATAAGCCCCAGCATTTT
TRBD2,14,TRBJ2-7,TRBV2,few,CASSALPGGYEQYF,TGTGCCAGCAGTGCCCTCCCGGGGGGTTACGAGCAGTACTTC
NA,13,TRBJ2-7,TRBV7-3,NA,CASSLKGGYEQYF,TGTGCCAGCAGCTTAAAGGGCGGGTACGAGCAGTACTTC
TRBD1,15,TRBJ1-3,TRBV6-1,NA,CASSEAGTVGNTIYF,TGTGCCAGCAGTGAAGCGGGGACAGTTGGAAACACCATATATTTT
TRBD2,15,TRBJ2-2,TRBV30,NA,CAWVPHGLGAGELFF,TGTGCCTGGGTTCCCCACGGACTAGGGGCCGGGGAGCTGTTTTTT
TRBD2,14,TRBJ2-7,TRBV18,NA,CASVRTSGSYEQYF,TGTGCCAGCGTAAGGACTAGCGGGAGCTACGAGCAGTACTTC
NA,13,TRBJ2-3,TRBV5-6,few,CASSLINTDTQYF,TGTGCCAGCAGCTTGATCAACACAGATACGCAGTATTTT
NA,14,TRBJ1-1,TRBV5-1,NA,CASSLAGMGTEAFF,TGCGCCAGCAGCTTGGCCGGGATGGGGACTGAAGCTTTCTTT
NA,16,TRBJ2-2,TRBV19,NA,CASSILWRATTGELFF,TGTGCCAGTAGTATCCTCTGGAGGGCCACCACCGGGGAGCTGTTTTTT
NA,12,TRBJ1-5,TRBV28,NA,CASSERRQPQHF,TGTGCCAGCAGTGAAAGGAGACAGCCCCAGCATTTT
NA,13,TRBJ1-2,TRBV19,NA,CASYQTGFYGYTF,TGTGCCAGTTATCAAACAGGATTCTATGGCTACACCTTC
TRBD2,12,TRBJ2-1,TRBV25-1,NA,CVTSDTYNEQFF,TGTGTCACTAGCGATACCTACAATGAGCAGTTCTTC
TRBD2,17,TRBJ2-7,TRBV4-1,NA,CASSQRLAHLNSYEQYF,TGCGCCAGCAGCCAAAGACTAGCCCACTTGAATAGCTACGAGCAGTACTTC
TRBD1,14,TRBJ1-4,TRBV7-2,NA,CASSPRGLGEKLFF,TGTGCCAGCAGCCCGAGGGGGCTTGGTGAAAAACTGTTTTTT
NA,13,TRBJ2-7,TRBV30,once,CAWSPRQNYEQYF,TGTGCCTGGAGTCCTAGACAGAACTACGAGCAGTACTTC
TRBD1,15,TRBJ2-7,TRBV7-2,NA,CASSLGGTGGNEQYF,TGTGCCAGCAGCTTAGGTGGGACAGGGGGGAACGAGCAGTACTTC
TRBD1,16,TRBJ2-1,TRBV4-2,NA,CASSQDWDRDYNEQFF,TGTGCCAGCAGCCAAGATTGGGACAGGGATTACAATGAGCAGTTCTTC
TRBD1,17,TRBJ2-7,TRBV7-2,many,CASSLALSGGGNYEQYF,TGTGCCAGCAGCTTAGCGCTATCAGGGGGTGGTAACTACGAGCAGTACTTC
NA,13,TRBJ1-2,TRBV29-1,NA,CSVERGRNYGYTF,TGCAGCGTTGAGAGGGGACGGAACTATGGCTACACCTTC
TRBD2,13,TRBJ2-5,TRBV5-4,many,CASSPTSGETQYF,TGTGCCAGCAGCCCGACTAGCGGAGAGACCCAGTACTTC
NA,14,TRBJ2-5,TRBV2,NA,CASKQSWGEETQYF,TGTGCCAGCAAGCAGAGCTGGGGAGAAGAGACCCAGTACTTC
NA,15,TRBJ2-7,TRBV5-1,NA,CASSLAAGETYEQYF,TGCGCCAGCAGCTTGGCGGCAGGGGAAACCTACGAGCAGTACTTC